A single sample gave rise to the 19 T cell receptor beta chains below, sequenced in a study of identical twins. Each CDR3 protein is one row after TCRdb ran MiXCR on the 5' RACE reads. The sample lists 1.5 million to 2 million distinct CDR3 sequences; around 33% were seen once. The source material was cord blood. All receptors come from a newborn girl in good health.

The CDR3 bases are TGTGCCGGCAAACGACTAGCGCCCTACAATGAGCAGTTCTTC. The encoded protein is CAGKRLAPYNEQFF. V gene TRBV6-1 combines with J gene TRBJ2-1; 8 positions match TRBD2. CDR1 is MNHNS and CDR2 is SASEGT in the germline V gene. The length of the CDR3 is 14 residues. Losses at the gene ends were 11 bases for V and 2 bases for J; bases not matched to a gene: 8.

This chain links TRBV2 with TRBJ2-5; D is unclear. Germline V gene sequence: CDR1 SNHLY, CDR2 FYNNEI. Trimming removed 3 bases from V and 1 base from J, with 12 bases in between. This CDR3 is built from 15 residues. CDR3 bases: TGTGCCAGCAGTGATAGACTCTGGGGCCAAGAGACCCAGTACTTC. It is translated as CASSDRLWGQETQYF.

Note on this clonotype: The DNA is omitted, as the CDR3 cannot be located on it reliably, and the CDR3 follows TCRdb's listing. The chain couples TRBV12-3 or TRBV12-4 to TRBJ2-1. The CDR3 length is 14 residues, termini included. CDR3 region: CASSSSDPYNEQFF.

The rearrangement uses TRBV20-1 and TRBJ2-4; the D gene is possibly TRBD2 (5 bases). The CDR3 has 12 amino acids. Germline lookup yields CDR1 DFQATT and CDR2 SNEGSKA (reference sequence). Between the trimmed V and J ends, which lost 5 bases and 8 bases, there was a span of 13 bases. CDR3 sequence: CSAGLVGDIQYF. In DNA, the CDR3 is TGCAGTGCTGGATTAGTCGGGGACATTCAGTACTTC.

The chain joins TRBV20-1 to TRBJ1-5; D gene ambiguous. The V end was cut by 8 bases, the J end by 3 bases, with 20 bases between. The CDR3 runs to 15 residues. Germline lookup yields CDR1 DFQATT and CDR2 SNEGSKA (reference sequence). The CDR3 reads CSPTHRETLNQPQHF. The CDR3 region has the DNA TGCAGTCCAACCCACCGGGAGACACTCAATCAGCCCCAGCATTTT.

This clonotype has just a few counts. V gene TRBV24-1 combines with J gene TRBJ2-1; tentative D call: TRBD2 (5 bases). CDR1 and CDR2 (germline): KGHDR, SFDVKD. This CDR3 has 16 residues. Trimming cost V 5 bases and J 0 bases, with 13 bases left between them. CDR3 bases: TGTGCCACCAGTGGGGAACGGGGTTACTCCTACAATGAGCAGTTCTTC. As protein: CATSGERGYSYNEQFF.

V gene TRBV20-1 combines with J gene TRBJ2-7, with D perhaps assigned TRBD1 or TRBD2 (5 bases each). The germline V and J ends were trimmed by 5 bases and 2 bases, with 19 bases remaining between them. The germline gives CDR1 DFQATT, CDR2 SNEGSKA (reference sequence). The CDR3 has 15 residues. Here the CDR3 DNA reads TGCAGTGCTCCCAAACCGGGGCCACGCGCCTACGAGCAGTACTTC. It translates to CSAPKPGPRAYEQYF.

This clonotype was observed a few times. The chain employs TRBV29-1 and TRBJ2-5; D possibly uses TRBD1 or TRBD2 (5 bases each). Trimming shortened V by 3 bases and J by 2 bases, and 13 bases separated the two germline ends. Germline CDR1 reads SQVTM; CDR2 reads ANQGSEA. CDR3 length: 14 residues. The CDR3 protein is CSVDAGWGQETQYF. Written as DNA, the CDR3 is TGCAGCGTTGATGCAGGCTGGGGGCAAGAGACCCAGTACTTC.

The chain has TRBV3-1 and TRBJ2-7, with D possibly being TRBD2 (5 bases). Trimming left V 3 bases short and J 2 bases short, with 8 bases between. CDR3 size: 13 residues. CDR1 and CDR2 from the germline V gene are LGHDT and YNNKEL (reference sequence). CDR3 nucleotides: TGTGCCAGCAGCCAGGACTGGACCTACGAGCAGTACTTC. It specifies CASSQDWTYEQYF.

This chain joins TRBV28 and TRBJ2-4; TRBD1 or TRBD2 may be the D gene (5 bases each). The germline gives CDR1 MDHEN, CDR2 SYDVKM. V gave up 4 bases and J gave up 0 bases, with 19 bases separating them. CDR3 length: 18 residues. The CDR3 DNA reads TGTGCCAGCAGTTCCCTAGAAGGGACGTCTCTAGCCAAAAACATTCAGTACTTC. The encoded protein is CASSSLEGTSLAKNIQYF.

The chain links TRBV6-1 to TRBJ2-5; 9 positions match TRBD1. Per germline, CDR1 MNHNS and CDR2 SASEGT. J gave up 4 bases and V 3 bases, and 3 bases lay outside the gene matches. The length of the CDR3 is 14 residues. Here the CDR3 reads CASSDYRGLETQYF. The CDR3 DNA reads TGTGCCAGCAGTGACTACAGGGGGCTAGAGACCCAGTACTTC.

J is TRBJ2-6 and V is TRBV29-1, with D possibly being TRBD2 (6 bases). V was trimmed by 5 bases and J by 0 bases, leaving 14 bases between them. This CDR3 comprises 16 residues. CDR1 SQVTM and CDR2 ANQGSEA come from the germline V gene. The CDR3 DNA sequence: TGCAGCGTTTCAGTATTGCGGGGCTCTGGGGCCAACGTCCTGACTTTC. Translation gives CSVSVLRGSGANVLTF.

The chain joins TRBV6-6 to TRBJ1-5, with D perhaps TRBD1 (5 bases). The CDR3 is made up of 16 amino acids. Germline V gene lookup returns CDR1 MNHNY and CDR2 SVGAGI (reference sequence). The V gene lost 4 bases and the J gene lost 6 bases, with 19 bases spanning the gap. The CDR3 DNA follows: TGTGCCAGCAGTTCGTTGGCCAGGGCGGAGGGTCAGCCCCAGCATTTT. This codes for CASSSLARAEGQPQHF.

This clonotype was found a few times. This rearrangement joins TRBV7-2 to TRBJ1-1; D gene uncertain. The CDR3 has 13 amino acids. Deletions cut 5 bases from V and 4 bases from J, with 11 bases between. CDR1 is SGHTA and CDR2 is FQGNSA in the germline V gene. CDR3 sequence reads: CASSLVMTTEAFF. The CDR3 DNA reads TGTGCCAGCAGCCTTGTGATGACCACTGAAGCTTTCTTT. Based on the CDR3 plus reference TRBV7-2 and TRBJ1-1, the full variable domain is GAGVSQSPSNKVTEKGKDVELRCDPISGHTALYWYRQSLGQGLEFLIYFQGNSAPDKSGLPSDRFSAERTGGSVSTLTIQRTQQEDSAVYLCASSLVMTTEAFFGQGTRLTVV.

The J gene is TRBJ1-4, the V gene TRBV5-1, with a weak D call TRBD1 (6 bases). This CDR3 comprises 14 residues. From germline, CDR1 is SGHRS and CDR2 YFSETQ. The V end was cut by 2 bases, the J end by 7 bases, with 12 bases between. In nucleotides, the CDR3 is TGCGCCAGCAGCTTTTGGGGGGCAGGTGAAAAACTGTTTTTT. This encodes CASSFWGAGEKLFF.

This clonotype was observed a single time. This CDR3 is missing its conserved last phenylalanine or tryptophan, likely due to a read error. The genes are TRBV11-2 and TRBJ2-7; the match to TRBD2 covers 14 bases. With V trimmed by 2 bases and J by 0 bases, 3 bases remained unmatched. From germline, CDR1 is SGHAT and CDR2 FQNNGV. The CDR3 has 17 amino acids. This chain's CDR3 is CASSLWTSGGSSYEQYL. CDR3 bases: TGTGCCAGCAGCTTATGGACTAGCGGGGGGAGCTCCTACGAGCAGTACTTA.

With respect to this clonotype: A read error may produce the germline difference seen at one junction end. The genes are TRBV5-1 and TRBJ2-1; 12 bases align to TRBD2. This CDR3 spans 15 amino acids. Germline CDR1 reads SGHRS; CDR2 reads YFSETQ. CDR3 nucleotide sequence: TGCGTCAGCAGCCTGACTAGCGGGAGCTACAATGAGCAGTTCTTC. This sequence encodes CVSSLTSGSYNEQFF.

The chain has TRBV7-2 and TRBJ2-1, with TRBD2 matching 9 bases. With V trimmed by 5 bases and J by 3 bases, 8 bases remained unmatched. Germline lookup yields CDR1 SGHTA and CDR2 FQGNSA. The CDR3 sequence is 16 residues long. CDR3 DNA: TGTGCCAGCAGCCGAGAAGTACTAGCGGGCTACAATGAGCAGTTCTTC. It is translated as CASSREVLAGYNEQFF.

The rearrangement links TRBV7-6 to TRBJ1-2, with D tentatively TRBD1 (6 bases). The CDR3 totals 13 residues. Trimming stripped 5 bases from V and 1 base from J, with 8 bases between. CDR1 is SGHVS and CDR2 is FNYEAQ in the germline V gene. For the CDR3, the DNA is TGTGCCAGCAGCGGGACAAATAACTATGGCTACACCTTC. Translated: CASSGTNNYGYTF.